The 12 T cell receptor beta chains reported below all come from one sample, sequenced in a study of breast tumors, draining lymph nodes, adjacent tissues. Axillary draining lymph nodes of breast cancer patients supplied the node samples. TCRdb re-called the multiplex PCR reads through MiXCR, storing one row per CDR3 protein. The sample has approximately 200,000 distinct CDR3 sequences; around 33% are singletons. Input material: axillary lymph node tissue. The receptors were gathered from a female donor with breast cancer. Some clones in this sample may be carry-over from other donors' samples.

This clonotype occurred many times. The J gene is TRBJ2-2, the V gene TRBV4-3; 8 bases agree with TRBD2. V gave up 0 bases and J gave up 6 bases; unmatched junction bases: 12. The CDR3 is made up of 18 amino acids. Germline CDR1 is LGHNA and CDR2 is YSLEER. CDR3 sequence: CASSQDVVAGRWPGELFF. CDR3 nucleotide sequence: TGCGCCAGCAGCCAAGATGTAGTAGCGGGAAGGTGGCCCGGGGAGCTGTTTTTT.

This clonotype was detected only once. One junction end disagrees with the germline gene, perhaps due to a read error. The chain carries TRBV7-2 and TRBJ1-6; 9 bases are a match to TRBD1. The CDR3 sequence is 15 residues long. Germline CDR1 SGHTA, CDR2 FQGNSA. The CDR3: CASSPGQGGNSPPHF. The CDR3 region has the DNA TGTGCCAGCAGCCCGGGACAGGGCGGCAATTCACCCCCCCACTTT.

This clonotype showed up many times. The chain carries TRBV5-1 and TRBJ2-3; no clear D gene. The V gene lost 1 base and the J gene lost 3 bases, with 9 bases spanning the gap. The CDR3 spans 14 residues. Germline CDR1 is SGHRS and CDR2 is YFSETQ. CDR3 in DNA: TGCGCCAGCAGCTTGTATCAGGCGACAGATACGCAGTATTTT. The encoded protein is CASSLYQATDTQYF. Filled out from reference TRBV5-1 and TRBJ2-3, the complete variable domain reads KAGVTQTPRYLIKTRGQQVTLSCSPISGHRSVSWYQQTPGQGLQFLFEYFSETQRNKGNFPGRFSGRQFSNSRSEMNVSTLELGDSALYLCASSLYQATDTQYFGPGTRLTVL.

The table lists this clonotype with many counts. The rearrangement links TRBV6-2 or TRBV6-3 to TRBJ1-4, with TRBD1 as a possible D gene (5 bases). The germline CDR1 and CDR2 sequences are MNHEY and SVGEGT. The V gene lost 5 bases and the J gene lost 16 bases, with 17 bases spanning the gap. There are 12 residues in the CDR3. The CDR3 DNA reads as TGTGCCAGCAGTCCTCGGGGCCTGAGGGAGTTTTTT. Amino acid sequence: CASSPRGLREFF.

This clonotype showed up just a few times. This chain uses TRBV18 with TRBJ2-5; 7 positions match TRBD1. The germline CDR1 and CDR2 sequences are KGHSH and LQKENI. Trimming removed 2 bases from V and 0 bases from J; junction bases left unmatched: 6. The CDR3 has 16 amino acids. The CDR3 nucleotides read TGTGCCAGCTCACCATACGGGACAGTGTACCAAGAGACCCAGTACTTC. It yields the protein CASSPYGTVYQETQYF.

This clonotype was seen many times. The chain is built from TRBV15 and TRBJ1-2; tentative D call: TRBD1 (6 bases). CDR3 size: 13 residues. Germline V gene data show CDR1 as LNHNV and CDR2 as YYDKDF (reference sequence). Trimming cost V 3 bases and J 1 base, with 6 bases left between them. In DNA form, the CDR3 reads TGTGCCACCAGCAGGGACAGTAACTATGGCTACACCTTC. Translation gives CATSRDSNYGYTF.

This clonotype was detected many times. The chain carries TRBV30 and TRBJ1-2, with TRBD1 identical over 7 bases. Germline lookup yields CDR1 GTSNPN and CDR2 SVGIG (reference sequence). Germline trimming cut 3 bases from V and 0 bases from J; bases unmatched to any gene: 4. The CDR3 totals 14 residues. The CDR3 protein is CAWSLGGSNYGYTF. The CDR3 bases are TGTGCCTGGAGCTTAGGGGGCTCTAACTATGGCTACACCTTC.

Notes on this clonotype: This could be a read error, since a much larger clone is one nucleotide away. The gene calls are TRBV13 and TRBJ2-7, with 7 positions matching TRBD2. This CDR3 comprises 14 residues. The junction had 7 bases not matched to a gene; V was cut back by 4 bases and J by 4 bases. The germline gives CDR1 PRHDT, CDR2 FYEKMQ (reference sequence). CDR3 amino acids: CASSSRTRGYEQYF. The CDR3 nucleotides are TGTGCCAGCAGCTCCCGGACTAGAGGTTACGAGCAGTACTTC.

This clonotype was seen repeatedly, ten times or more. This rearrangement joins TRBV5-8 to TRBJ2-5; 7 nucleotides align to TRBD2. The CDR3 is 14 residues long. J gave up 5 bases and V 0 bases, and 4 bases lay outside the gene matches. Germline loops: CDR1 SGHTS, CDR2 YDEGEE. This chain's CDR3 is CASSLEVGRETQYF. The CDR3, as DNA: TGTGCCAGCAGCTTGGAGGTCGGGAGGGAGACCCAGTACTTC.

Details on this clonotype: Sequence at one end of the junction differs from germline and may be a read error. The chain links TRBV11-2 to TRBJ2-1; D gene uncertain. The CDR3 runs to 11 residues. Germline CDR1 and CDR2: SGHAT and FQNNGV. DNA of the CDR3: TGTGTCAGCAGCTCAGCCAATGGGCAGTTCTTC. This encodes CVSSSANGQFF.

V gene TRBV20-1 combines with J gene TRBJ1-4; tentative D call: TRBD1 (6 bases). This CDR3 is built from 17 residues. The germline gives CDR1 DFQATT, CDR2 SNEGSKA (reference sequence). The ends were cut back, 3 bases at V and 5 bases at J, with 22 bases in the middle. The CDR3 here is CSASPPSGGRNNEKLFF. CDR3 bases: TGCAGTGCTAGTCCTCCTAGCGGGGGCCGGAACAATGAAAAACTGTTTTTT.

This clonotype occurred many times. The chain joins TRBV9 to TRBJ2-1; a possible D gene is TRBD2 (5 bases). Germline V CDR1 and CDR2: SGDLS, YYNGEE. V lost 2 bases, J lost 0 bases, and 9 bases lay in between. CDR3 length: 15 residues. The CDR3, as DNA: TGTGCCAGCAGCGTGGGAGCCGCCTCCTACAATGAGCAGTTCTTC. Translated, it gives CASSVGAASYNEQFF.